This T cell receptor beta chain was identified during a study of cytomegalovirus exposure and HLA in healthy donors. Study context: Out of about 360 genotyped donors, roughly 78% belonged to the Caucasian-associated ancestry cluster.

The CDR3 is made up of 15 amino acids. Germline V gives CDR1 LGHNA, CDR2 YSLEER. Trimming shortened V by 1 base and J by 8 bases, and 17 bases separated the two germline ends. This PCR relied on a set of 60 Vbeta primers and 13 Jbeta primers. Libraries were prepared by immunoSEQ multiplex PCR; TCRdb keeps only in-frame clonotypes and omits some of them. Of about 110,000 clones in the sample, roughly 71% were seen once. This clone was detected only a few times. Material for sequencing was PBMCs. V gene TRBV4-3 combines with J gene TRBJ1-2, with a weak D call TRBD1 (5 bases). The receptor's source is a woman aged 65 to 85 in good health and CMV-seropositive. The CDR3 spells CASSQGLGGSLGYTF. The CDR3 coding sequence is TGCGCCAGCAGCCAAGGCCTCGGGGGGAGTTTGGGCTACACCTTC.